These 5 T cell receptor beta chains share one sample of origin, sequenced in a study of cytomegalovirus exposure and HLA in healthy donors. PCR was performed using 60 Vbeta and 13 Jbeta primers. Clones were read by immunoSEQ multiplex PCR, and TCRdb kept only the in-frame ones, dropping some. Of over 90,000 clones detected, 73% appear once; the ten largest clones hold over 3%. Material: PBMCs. Receptors originate from a middle-aged man in good health and CMV-seronegative.

This clone was seen only a few times. The rearrangement uses TRBV5-6 and TRBJ1-4; D uncertain. This CDR3 comprises 16 residues. The germline V and J ends were trimmed by 2 bases and 6 bases, with 17 bases remaining between them. Germline values: CDR1 SGHDT, CDR2 YYEEEE. CDR3 amino acids: CASSFGINRGDEKLFF. CDR3 sequence (DNA): TGTGCCAGCAGCTTTGGGATCAATCGCGGGGATGAAAAACTGTTTTTT.

The rearrangement uses TRBV7-2 and TRBJ1-2; D is unresolved. Trimming stripped 3 bases from V and 5 bases from J, with 7 bases between. The CDR3 runs 12 residues. Germline loops: CDR1 SGHTA, CDR2 FQGNSA. CDR3 DNA sequence: TGTGCCAGCAGCTTCGGAGGGTATGGCTACACCTTC. Encoded protein: CASSFGGYGYTF.

This clone was recorded only once. The gene calls are TRBV7-3 and TRBJ1-4, with D tentatively TRBD1 (5 bases). The germline CDR1 and CDR2 sequences are SGHTA and FQGTGA. The ends were cut back, 5 bases at V and 4 bases at J, with 14 bases in the middle. CDR3 length: 15 residues. The CDR3 reads CASSLRPGFNEKLFF. CDR3 coding DNA: TGTGCCAGCAGCCTCAGGCCAGGGTTTAATGAAAAACTGTTTTTT. Full variable domain (remainder filled in from reference TRBV7-3 and TRBJ1-4): GAGVSQTPSNKVTEKGKYVELRCDPISGHTALYWYRQSLGQGPEFLIYFQGTGAADDSGLPNDRFFAVRPEGSVSTLKIQRTERGDSAVYLCASSLRPGFNEKLFFGSGTQLSVL.

This chain links TRBV6-5 with TRBJ2-5; 8 bases match TRBD1. Germline-derived CDR1 and CDR2 are MNHEY and SVGAGI. V was pared by 7 bases and J by 4 bases, with 8 bases of the junction left unmatched. The CDR3 has 14 residues. CDR3 coding DNA: TGTGCCAGCAAGGGAGAGACAGGGGTAGAGACCCAGTACTTC. Its protein is CASKGETGVETQYF.

V usage is TRBV11-2 and J usage is TRBJ2-7; possible D gene TRBD1, 5 bases. Germline CDR1 reads SGHAT; CDR2 reads FQNNGV. With 6 bases removed from V and 1 base from J, the gap between germline ends came to 13 bases. CDR3 length: 14 amino acids. The CDR3 is CASRQQETSYEQYF. The CDR3 coding sequence is TGTGCCAGCAGGCAACAGGAGACATCCTACGAGCAGTACTTC.